This record concerns one T cell receptor (beta chain) sequence. The data derive from a study of T cell changes during pregnancy in multiple sclerosis. Clones were read by immunoSEQ multiplex PCR, and TCRdb kept only the in-frame ones, dropping some. The sample carries about 110,000 clones, around nine tenths recorded once. The CDR3 sequence is 14 residues long. CDR1 KGHSH and CDR2 LQKENI come from the germline V gene. The V and J ends lost 3 bases and 5 bases respectively, with 13 bases between them. This rearrangement joins TRBV18 to TRBJ2-5; D perhaps matches TRBD2 (5 bases). This specimen consisted of peripheral blood, obtained in the third trimester of pregnancy. The clonotype comes from a female donor with multiple sclerosis, enrolled in a pregnancy study. This CDR3 is CASSPNPGRETQYF. As DNA, the CDR3 is TGTGCCAGCTCACCTAATCCGGGAAGGGAGACCCAGTACTTC.